The source of this T cell receptor beta chain is a study of T cell clonality in common variable immunodeficiency. Overall study results and limits: CVID subjects showed higher TCRbeta clonality than healthy controls.

The protocol was immunoSEQ multiplex PCR, while the TCRdb copy is restricted to in-frame clones and leaves out a portion. There are about 34,000 clones in the sample, none observed a single time. This clone was recorded many times. What it recognizes is unknown. The read ends 3 residues early relative to the CDR3; the germline J gene fills the gap. Germline V gene data show CDR1 as SSHAT and CDR2 as FNYEAQ (reference sequence). Trimming took 5 bases from V and 4 from J, leaving 20 bases between them. The CDR3 consists of 17 residues. The source material was peripheral blood mononuclear cells. V gene TRBV7-7 combines with J gene TRBJ2-2, with a tentative D call TRBD2 (5 bases). This clonotype originated in a person aged 18 to 75 in good health. Incomplete CDR3 DNA: TGTGCCAGCAGCCGCCATAGGACGGACTTCATCACCGGGGAG. Protein product: CASSRHRTDFITGE. In full, the CDR3 reads CASSRHRTDFITGELFF. The variable domain in full, completed from reference TRBV7-7 and TRBJ2-2, reads GAGVSQSPRYKVTKRGQDVTLRCDPISSHATLYWYQQALGQGPEFLTYFNYEAQPDKSGLPSDRFSAERPEGSISTLTIQRTEQRDSAMYRCASSRHRTDFITGELFFGEGSRLTVL.